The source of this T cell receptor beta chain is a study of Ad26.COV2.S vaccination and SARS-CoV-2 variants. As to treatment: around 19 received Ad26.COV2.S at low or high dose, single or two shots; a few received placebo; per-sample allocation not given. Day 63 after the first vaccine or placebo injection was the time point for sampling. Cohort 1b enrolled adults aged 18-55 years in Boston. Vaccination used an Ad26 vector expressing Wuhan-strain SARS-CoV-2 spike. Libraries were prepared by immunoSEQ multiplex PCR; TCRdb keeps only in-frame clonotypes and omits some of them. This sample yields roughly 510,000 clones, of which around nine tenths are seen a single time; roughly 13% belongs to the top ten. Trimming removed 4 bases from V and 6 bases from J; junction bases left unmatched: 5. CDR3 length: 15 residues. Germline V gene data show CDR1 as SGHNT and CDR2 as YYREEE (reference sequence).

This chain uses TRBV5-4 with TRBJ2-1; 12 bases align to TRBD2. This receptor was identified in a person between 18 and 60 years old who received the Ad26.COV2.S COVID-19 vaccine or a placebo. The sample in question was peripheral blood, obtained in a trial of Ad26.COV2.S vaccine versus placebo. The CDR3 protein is CASSAPSGRANEQFF. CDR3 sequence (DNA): TGTGCCAGCAGCGCACCTAGCGGGAGGGCCAATGAGCAGTTCTTC.